The T cell receptor beta chain described here comes from a study of blood T cell repertoires in COVID-19. The repertoire was sequenced with immunoSEQ multiplex PCR; TCRdb's copy has only in-frame clones and lacks some. Here the sample spans some 390,000 clones, 85% to 90% being singletons. CDR3 length: 15 residues. Trimming left V 1 base short and J 4 bases short, with 10 bases between. The germline gives CDR1 SGHTA, CDR2 FQGTGA. This chain uses TRBV7-3 with TRBJ2-2; D might be TRBD2 (6 bases). The sequence derives from a woman aged 25 to 39 who had recovered from COVID-19. Sequences were obtained from PBMCs or T cells enriched from blood (not recorded which). The CDR3 spells CASSLNSRGTGELFF. CDR3 nucleotides: TGTGCCAGCAGCTTAAACTCGCGGGGCACCGGGGAGCTGTTTTTT.